Below are 12 T cell receptor beta chains sequenced from a single sample in a study of cytomegalovirus exposure and HLA in healthy donors (dated by TCRdb to the late 2010s). The receptor library was made with the immunoSEQ multiplex PCR assay. The multiplex PCR relied on a mix of 60 forward primers for TCR Vbeta segments and 13 reverse primers for TCR Jbeta segments. TCRdb retrieved this table from immuneACCESS and kept in-frame rearrangements only. Not all clones are present; in checked studies, unresolved V genes account for under half, and no reason is known for the remainder. The sample table lists under 200,000 clones, more than 70% of them with a count of one. Jointly, the top ten make up around 0.27% of the sample. Sequenced input: PBMCs. Receptor source: a boy aged 10-17 years in good health and CMV-seronegative.

This chain links TRBV11-2 with TRBJ1-1; 9 bases are a match to TRBD1. There are 14 residues in the CDR3. V shed 6 bases and J 5 bases; nucleotides not matched to a gene: 7. Looked up from germline, CDR1 is SGHAT and CDR2 is FQNNGV. CDR3 sequence: CASRHGQGRTEAFF. Written as DNA, the CDR3 is TGTGCCAGCAGACACGGACAGGGGCGAACTGAAGCTTTCTTT.

The chain couples TRBV11-2 to TRBJ2-7, with TRBD1 as a possible D gene (6 bases). Germline values: CDR1 SGHAT, CDR2 FQNNGV. Trimming cost V 5 bases and J 0 bases, with 11 bases left between them. This CDR3 has 14 amino acids. The CDR3 loop reads CASSKNRDSYEQYF. The DNA for the CDR3 is TGTGCCAGCAGCAAAAACAGGGACTCCTACGAGCAGTACTTC.

The CDR3 region has the DNA TGTGCCAGCACCTGCCCCCCCGACAGGGATAAGGGTGAGCAGTTCTTC. This sequence encodes CASTCPPDRDKGEQFF. This sequence joins TRBV28 and TRBJ2-1; 7 bases fit TRBD1. In germline, CDR1 is MDHEN, CDR2 SYDVKM. V was clipped by 7 bases and J by 9 bases; unmatched bases: 18. The CDR3 has 16 amino acids.

This chain uses TRBV11-2 with TRBJ2-7, with a possible D match to TRBD2 (5 bases). Germline values: CDR1 SGHAT, CDR2 FQNNGV. V dropped 6 bases and J dropped 3 bases, with 18 bases sitting between them. This CDR3 region has 15 residues. CDR3 coding DNA: TGTGCCAGCAGTTCCGCCCCCGGCGGGCGCTACGAGCAGTACTTC. It yields the protein CASSSAPGGRYEQYF.

This chain connects TRBV5-4 to TRBJ2-7; D may be TRBD1 (6 bases). Trimming stripped 4 bases from V and 4 bases from J, with 21 bases between. CDR1 SGHNT and CDR2 YYREEE come from the germline V gene (reference sequence). CDR3 length: 16 residues. CDR3 region: CASSLEGAGERYEQYF. The CDR3 bases are TGTGCCAGCAGCCTGGAAGGCGCAGGGGAACGGTACGAGCAGTACTTC.

The rearrangement joins TRBV5-4 to TRBJ1-1; TRBD1 matches at 7 bases. Germline V lookup: CDR1 SGHNT, CDR2 YYREEE (reference sequence). The V segment lost 1 base and the J segment 1 base; nucleotides outside the gene matches: 1. This CDR3 is built from 14 residues. The CDR3 protein is CASSLRDRNTEAFF. The CDR3 DNA sequence: TGTGCCAGCAGCTTGAGGGACAGGAACACTGAAGCTTTCTTT.

V and J are TRBV25-1 and TRBJ2-3; D call uncertain. The V end lost 7 bases, the J end lost 7 bases, and 12 bases lay between the germline ends. From germline, CDR1 is MGHDK and CDR2 SYGVNS. This CDR3 is 12 amino acids long. DNA of the CDR3: TGTGCCAGCACCAGCGCGTCGAATACGCAGTATTTT. Its translation is CASTSASNTQYF. The complete variable domain, with remaining parts taken from reference TRBV25-1 and TRBJ2-3, reads EADIYQTPRYLVIGTGKKITLECSQTMGHDKMYWYQQDPGMELHLIHYSYGVNSTEKGDLSSESTVSRIRTEHFPLTLESARPSHTSQYLCASTSASNTQYFGPGTRLTVL.

This clone was observed a single time. This chain links TRBV5-4 with TRBJ1-1, with D possibly being TRBD1 (5 bases). V dropped 5 bases and J dropped 6 bases, with 20 bases sitting between them. This CDR3 spans 15 amino acids. Germline V gives CDR1 SGHNT, CDR2 YYREEE (reference sequence). In DNA form, the CDR3 reads TGTGCCAGCAGGGGGGATCGGGGGGGAACGCCTGAAGCTTTCTTT. The encoded protein is CASRGDRGGTPEAFF.

The chain combines TRBV5-1 with TRBJ2-7; tentatively, D is TRBD1 (6 bases). Germline V gene sequence: CDR1 SGHRS, CDR2 YFSETQ. The V gene lost 1 base and the J gene lost 3 bases, with 14 bases spanning the gap. CDR3 length: 15 amino acids. The CDR3 loop reads CASSLSDRIFYEQYF. The DNA of the CDR3 is TGCGCCAGCAGCTTGTCCGACAGGATCTTCTACGAGCAGTACTTC.

The V gene is TRBV7-8, the J gene TRBJ1-2; 10 nucleotides agree with TRBD1. Germline assignment: CDR1 SGHVS and CDR2 FQNEAQ. CDR3 length equals 17 residues. V was pared by 1 base and J by 3 bases, with 8 bases of the junction left unmatched. The CDR3 DNA sequence: TGTGCCAGCAGCTTAGGCTACACCGGGACAGGGGACTATGGCTACACCTTC. Its protein product is CASSLGYTGTGDYGYTF.

The rearrangement links TRBV5-1 to TRBJ2-2; D unresolved. The germline V gene encodes CDR1 SGHRS and CDR2 YFSETQ. The V end was cut by 3 bases, the J end by 5 bases, with 5 bases between. The CDR3 loop spans 12 amino acids. The CDR3 here is CASSSMTGELFF. The CDR3 DNA follows: TGCGCCAGCAGCTCCATGACCGGGGAGCTGTTTTTT.

The chain recombines TRBV9 with TRBJ2-5, with 7 bases lining up with TRBD1. The J call is doubtful: the DNA matches TRBJ2-7 better. The V gene's germline CDR1 is SGDLS and CDR2 YYNGEE. The CDR3 spans 16 residues. The CDR3 loop is CASSPQGGGPAYEQYF. Written as DNA, the CDR3 is TGTGCCAGCAGCCCCCAAGGGGGCGGCCCTGCCTACGAGCAGTACTTC.